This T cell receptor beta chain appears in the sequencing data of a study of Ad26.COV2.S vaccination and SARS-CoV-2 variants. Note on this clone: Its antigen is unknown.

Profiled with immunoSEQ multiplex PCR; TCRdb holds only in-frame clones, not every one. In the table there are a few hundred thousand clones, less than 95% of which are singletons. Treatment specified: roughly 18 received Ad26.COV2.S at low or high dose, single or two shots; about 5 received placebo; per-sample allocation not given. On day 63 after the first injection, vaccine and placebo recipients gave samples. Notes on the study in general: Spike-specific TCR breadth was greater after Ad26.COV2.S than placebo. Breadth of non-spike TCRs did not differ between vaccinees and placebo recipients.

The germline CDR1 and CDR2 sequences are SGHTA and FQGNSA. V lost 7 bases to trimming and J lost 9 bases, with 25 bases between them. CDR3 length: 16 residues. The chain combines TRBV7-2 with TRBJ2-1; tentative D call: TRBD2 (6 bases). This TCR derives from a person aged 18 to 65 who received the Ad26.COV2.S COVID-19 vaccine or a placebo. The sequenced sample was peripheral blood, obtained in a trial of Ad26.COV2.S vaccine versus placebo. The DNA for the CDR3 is TGTGCCAGCACCCTTAGCGGTCCTAGGGTGGGTGGTGAGCAGTTCTTC. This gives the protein CASTLSGPRVGGEQFF. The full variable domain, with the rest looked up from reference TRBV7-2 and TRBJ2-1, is GAGVSQSPSNKVTEKGKDVELRCDPISGHTALYWYRQSLGQGLEFLIYFQGNSAPDKSGLPSDRFSAERTGGSVSTLTIQRTQQEDSAVYLCASTLSGPRVGGEQFFGPGTRLTVL.